This T cell receptor beta chain was documented in a study of identical twins. TCRdb reanalysed the 5' RACE reads using MiXCR and keeps one entry per CDR3 protein. This table has more than 1.5 million distinct CDR3 sequences, around 33% appearing once. This clonotype was detected a few times. CDR3 length: 15 residues. V lost 0 bases to trimming and J lost 2 bases, with 11 bases between them. Germline values: CDR1 MNHNY, CDR2 SVGAGI (reference sequence). The clonotype originates from a newborn girl in good health. The chain carries TRBV6-6 and TRBJ2-7; D is possibly TRBD2 (6 bases). Sequencing input: cord blood. CDR3 in amino acids: CASSYSRASAYEQYF. Written as DNA, the CDR3 is TGTGCCAGCAGTTACTCGAGGGCTAGCGCCTACGAGCAGTACTTC.